The 32 T cell receptor beta chains below were found in one sample sequenced in a study of human T cells and chemical hapten exposure. One entry per CDR3 protein, called by TCRdb with MiXCR from the RACE reads. The sample holds a few hundred thousand distinct CDR3 sequences, 5.5% seen once. Time point here: pre-sensitization, week 0. Described treatment: therapeutic diphenylcyclopropenone sensitization with weekly scalp DPC. The material sequenced was whole blood, taken in connection with sensitization to the hapten diphenylcyclopropenone (DPC). Receptors originate from a woman in her late teens or twenties with alopecia areata. Some clones in this sample may be carry-over from other donors' samples.

At least ten counts were recorded for this clonotype. The junction shows a germline mismatch at one end, possibly a read error. This CDR3 is CATSSRSGGGQDTQYF. In DNA, the CDR3 is TGTGCCACCAGTTCCCGGTCGGGGGGTGGACAGGATACGCAGTATTTT. J is TRBJ2-3 and V is TRBV6-4; D possibly corresponds to TRBD2 (7 bases). Germline lookup yields CDR1 MRHNA and CDR2 SNTAGT. This CDR3 is 16 amino acids long.

This clonotype was recorded at least ten times. A much larger clone differs from this one at a single base, so this may be a read error. This chain's CDR3 is CASSFGYEQYF. In nucleotides, the CDR3 is TGTGCCAGCAGTTTTGGGTACGAGCAGTACTTC. V is TRBV12-3 or TRBV12-4 and J is TRBJ2-7; D unclear. This CDR3 region has 11 residues. The V and J ends lost 3 bases and 4 bases respectively, with 4 bases between them.

The V call is TRBV5-1, the J call TRBJ2-1, with D maybe TRBD1 (5 bases). Germline CDR1 reads SGHRS; CDR2 reads YFSETQ. V was clipped by 4 bases and J by 10 bases, with 9 bases between them. The CDR3 totals 11 residues. In nucleotides, the CDR3 is TGCGCCAGCAGCGGCGCAGGGGAGCAGTTCTTC. Amino acid sequence: CASSGAGEQFF. Supplemented by reference TRBV5-1 and TRBJ2-1, the full variable domain reads KAGVTQTPRYLIKTRGQQVTLSCSPISGHRSVSWYQQTPGQGLQFLFEYFSETQRNKGNFPGRFSGRQFSNSRSEMNVSTLELGDSALYLCASSGAGEQFFGPGTRLTVL.

This clonotype was counted many times. The V gene is TRBV5-6, the J gene TRBJ1-1; 7 bases agree with TRBD1. The germline V gene has CDR1 SGHDT and CDR2 YYEEEE. This CDR3 has 15 amino acids. V trimming: 3 bases; J trimming: 2 bases; junction bases outside the gene matches: 7. As DNA, the CDR3 is TGTGCCAGCAGCTACGATGGGACAGTTAACACTGAAGCTTTCTTT. It yields the protein CASSYDGTVNTEAFF.

This clonotype was seen more than once but under ten times. V gene TRBV6-2 or TRBV6-3 combines with J gene TRBJ2-7; weak D call: TRBD2 (6 bases). There are 11 residues in the CDR3. In germline, CDR1 is MNHEY, CDR2 SVGEGT. V was trimmed by 6 bases and J by 5 bases, leaving 8 bases between them. The CDR3 region is CASSAGNEQYF. The DNA of the CDR3 is TGTGCCAGCAGCGCGGGAAACGAGCAGTACTTC.

This clonotype was found many times. The rearrangement uses TRBV6-5 and TRBJ1-6; 7 bases match TRBD1. Trimming removed 10 bases from V and 10 bases from J; junction bases left unmatched: 10. The V gene's germline CDR1 is MNHEY and CDR2 SVGAGI. The CDR3 contains 13 residues. CDR3 in DNA: TGTGCCACTCGGAGGGGGCTAAGATCACCCCTCCACTTT. Translation: CATRRGLRSPLHF.

This clonotype was counted only a few times. The rearrangement uses TRBV15 and TRBJ2-6, with D uncertain. V was clipped by 0 bases and J by 0 bases, with 6 bases between them. This CDR3 has 16 amino acids. Germline loops: CDR1 LNHNV, CDR2 YYDKDF (reference sequence). DNA for the CDR3: TGTGCCACCAGCAGAGATTTCGGCTCTGGGGCCAACGTCCTGACTTTC. Translated, it gives CATSRDFGSGANVLTF.

Only a few counts were recorded for this clonotype. V gene TRBV9 combines with J gene TRBJ2-3; D ambiguous. This CDR3 contains 16 residues. In germline, CDR1 is SGDLS, CDR2 YYNGEE. V lost 4 bases to trimming and J lost 0 bases, with 15 bases between them. CDR3 residues: CASSPHPGGSTDTQYF. In DNA form, the CDR3 reads TGTGCCAGCAGCCCCCACCCGGGCGGTAGCACAGATACGCAGTATTTT.

This clonotype was seen more than once but under ten times. V is TRBV14 and J is TRBJ2-5, with 12 bases that match TRBD2. V shed 4 bases and J 0 bases; nucleotides not matched to a gene: 3. Germline V gives CDR1 SGHDN, CDR2 FVKESK. CDR3 length equals 16 residues. CDR3 nucleotides: TGTGCCAGCAGCCCTCTAGCGGGGGGGTACCAAGAGACCCAGTACTTC. This translates into CASSPLAGGYQETQYF.

The chain employs TRBV18 and TRBJ1-5; no clear D gene. In germline, CDR1 is KGHSH, CDR2 LQKENI. This CDR3 has 15 residues. V dropped 2 bases and J dropped 2 bases, with 10 bases sitting between them. The CDR3 sequence: CASSPSYRGNQPQHF. CDR3 in DNA: TGTGCCAGCTCACCATCGTATCGTGGCAATCAGCCCCAGCATTTT.

In this sample, this clonotype turned up a few times. This chain uses TRBV3-1 with TRBJ1-1; no clear D gene. Deletions cut 7 bases from V and 2 bases from J, with 17 bases between. The CDR3 sequence is 15 residues long. CDR1 is LGHDT, CDR2 YNNKEL, per germline (reference sequence). As DNA, the CDR3 is TGTGCCAGCAACCGGGTAGGGTTGGGAAACACTGAAGCTTTCTTT. Translation gives CASNRVGLGNTEAFF.

In its sample, this clonotype was seen a few times. The rearrangement uses TRBV7-2 and TRBJ2-6; a weak D match, TRBD1 (5 bases). The ends were cut back, 2 bases at V and 2 bases at J, with 19 bases in the middle. The CDR3 is made up of 19 amino acids. Germline CDR1 and CDR2: SGHTA and FQGNSA. The CDR3 DNA reads as TGTGCCAGCAGCTTATCGATACTTCGTGGACAAGCTGGGGCCAACGTCCTGACTTTC. As protein: CASSLSILRGQAGANVLTF.

The genes are TRBV10-3 and TRBJ2-3, with 8 bases fitting TRBD2. Unmatched junction bases numbered 11, after V lost 6 bases and J lost 6 bases. Germline CDR1 reads ENHRY; CDR2 reads SYGVKD. This CDR3 contains 15 residues. Here the CDR3 DNA reads TGTGCCATCAGGGACGCGGGGGGATCAGCGGATACGCAGTATTTT. Residues: CAIRDAGGSADTQYF.

V usage is TRBV4-2 and J usage is TRBJ2-7; the D is unclear. Germline V gene sequence: CDR1 LGHNA, CDR2 YNFKEQ. This CDR3 is built from 15 residues. Trimming took off 1 base at V and 4 bases at J, with 14 bases between the two ends. The CDR3 DNA reads as TGTGCCAGCAGCCAAGTCGGACCAGACGGATACGAGCAGTACTTC. Its translation: CASSQVGPDGYEQYF.

This clonotype was detected ten times or more. The CDR3 spells CASSLLSGIKTQYF. The DNA of the CDR3 is TGTGCCAGCAGTTTATTGTCGGGGATTAAGACCCAGTACTTC. The chain employs TRBV12-3 or TRBV12-4 and TRBJ2-5; a weak D match, TRBD2 (5 bases). CDR3 length equals 14 residues. The germline V and J ends were trimmed by 2 bases and 6 bases, with 13 bases remaining between them.

This clonotype was found many times. The V gene is TRBV4-2, the J gene TRBJ1-1; TRBD1 agrees at 7 bases. Per germline, CDR1 LGHNA and CDR2 YNFKEQ. The CDR3 covers 14 residues. J was trimmed by 8 bases and V by 4 bases; bases with no gene match: 10. The CDR3 DNA reads as TGTGCCAGCAGCCGGAGGGACAGTAGATTAGAAGCTTTCTTT. Translating gives CASSRRDSRLEAFF.

This clonotype was observed at least ten times. This chain joins TRBV11-2 and TRBJ1-5, with D perhaps TRBD1 (5 bases). Germline V CDR1 and CDR2: SGHAT, FQNNGV. The CDR3 runs 14 residues. The V end lost 5 bases, the J end lost 7 bases, and 15 bases lay between the germline ends. This chain's CDR3 is CASSKWGYEQPQHF. The CDR3 nucleotides read TGTGCCAGCAGCAAGTGGGGGTATGAGCAGCCCCAGCATTTT.

This chain uses TRBV11-2 with TRBJ1-2; 7 nucleotides line up with TRBD1. Looked up from germline, CDR1 is SGHAT and CDR2 is FQNNGV. The ends lost 5 bases at V and 2 bases at J; junction bases unmatched: 5. This CDR3 is built from 14 residues. DNA for the CDR3: TGTGCCAGCAGCATGGGACAGTTAAACTATGGCTACACCTTC. It specifies CASSMGQLNYGYTF.

The table lists this clonotype with many counts. The chain is built from TRBV12-3 or TRBV12-4 and TRBJ2-5; perhaps TRBD1 as D (6 bases). The length of the CDR3 is 14 residues. Trimming pared 5 bases from V and 4 bases from J, leaving 14 bases between. For the CDR3, the DNA is TGTGCCAGCAGTCTTAGAGGGGGTGGAGAGACCCAGTACTTC. It specifies CASSLRGGGETQYF.

As to this clonotype: A much larger clone differs from this one at a single base, so this may be a read error. The gene calls are TRBV24-1 and TRBJ2-3; possibly TRBD1 for D (5 bases). The CDR3 length is 13 residues. The germline V gene encodes CDR1 KGHDR and CDR2 SFDVKD. The CDR3 sequence: CARQRYPTDTQCF. The CDR3, as DNA: TGTGCCAGACAGAGATACCCCACAGATACGCAGTGTTTT.

The chain couples TRBV29-1 to TRBJ2-2; TRBD1 matches at 10 bases. There are 14 residues in the CDR3. CDR1 and CDR2 from the germline V gene are SQVTM and ANQGSEA. J gave up 6 bases and V 6 bases, and 7 bases lay outside the gene matches. CDR3 region: CSVVPGQGSGELFF. CDR3 in DNA: TGCAGCGTCGTCCCGGGACAGGGGTCCGGGGAGCTGTTTTTT.

At least ten counts were recorded for this clonotype. The chain links TRBV15 to TRBJ2-1, with TRBD1 as a possible D gene (5 bases). V shed 2 bases and J shed 4 bases, with 9 bases lying between them. From germline, CDR1 is LNHNV and CDR2 YYDKDF (reference sequence). This CDR3 contains 14 residues. CDR3 sequence (DNA): TGTGCCACCAGCAGATCCCCAGGGTACAATGAGCAGTTCTTC. As protein: CATSRSPGYNEQFF.

By share, this clonotype ranks as medium-sized. The V gene is TRBV28, the J gene TRBJ1-1; D gene ambiguous. Germline assignment: CDR1 MDHEN and CDR2 SYDVKM. V lost 2 bases to trimming and J lost 1 base, with 2 bases between them. This CDR3 is built from 12 residues. DNA of the CDR3: TGTGCCAGCAGTTTAACGAACACTGAAGCTTTCTTT. Translated, it gives CASSLTNTEAFF.

CDR3 region: CASSLSGPANQPQHF. The CDR3 bases are TGTGCCAGCAGTTTATCGGGGCCGGCGAATCAGCCCCAGCATTTT. The chain carries TRBV27 and TRBJ1-5; maybe TRBD1 (5 bases). CDR1 MNHEY and CDR2 SMNVEV come from the germline V gene (reference sequence). V dropped 0 bases and J dropped 4 bases, with 10 bases sitting between them. The CDR3 consists of 15 residues.

This clonotype turned up a few times. In nucleotides, the CDR3 is TGTGCCAGCAGCTTCCTCTGGCCCCAGGGGGGGACTGAAGCTTTCTTT. Protein: CASSFLWPQGGTEAFF. The rearrangement links TRBV7-8 to TRBJ1-1; 7 bases align to TRBD1. CDR1 is SGHVS, CDR2 FQNEAQ, per germline. J was trimmed by 5 bases and V by 3 bases; bases with no gene match: 12. There are 16 residues in the CDR3. The full variable domain, in which reference TRBV7-8 and TRBJ1-1 provide the parts outside the CDR3, is GAGVSQSPRYKVAKRGQDVALRCDPISGHVSLFWYQQALGQGPEFLTYFQNEAQLDKSGLPSDRFFAERPEGSVSTLKIQRTQQEDSAVYLCASSFLWPQGGTEAFFGQGTRLTVV.

The sample holds a few counts of this clonotype. In DNA, the CDR3 is TGTGCCAGCAGCTTCGGTAGGGGACAGGGTTACGATACGCAGTATTTT. Translating it yields CASSFGRGQGYDTQYF. The chain couples TRBV7-2 to TRBJ2-3; 9 bases map to TRBD1. The V gene's germline CDR1 is SGHTA and CDR2 FQGNSA. The CDR3 is made up of 16 amino acids. V trimming: 3 bases; J trimming: 6 bases; junction bases outside the gene matches: 10.

This clonotype has more than one count but fewer than ten. V gene TRBV4-2 combines with J gene TRBJ2-7, with 8 bases that match TRBD2. J lost 0 bases, V lost 4 bases, and 11 bases had no gene match. Germline-derived CDR1 and CDR2 are LGHNA and YNFKEQ. The CDR3 covers 17 residues. DNA of the CDR3: TGTGCCAGCAGCCTCGGGGGGGCCAGGGGAATCTCCTACGAGCAGTACTTC. Translated: CASSLGGARGISYEQYF.

At least ten counts were recorded for this clonotype. The rearrangement uses TRBV29-1 and TRBJ2-7, with D possibly matching TRBD1 (6 bases). The CDR3 covers 13 residues. The V gene lost 3 bases and the J gene lost 2 bases, with 11 bases spanning the gap. CDR1 and CDR2 from the germline V gene are SQVTM and ANQGSEA. CDR3 sequence: CSVEAGDAYEQYF. For the CDR3, the DNA is TGCAGCGTTGAGGCAGGGGACGCCTACGAGCAGTACTTC.

Only a few counts were recorded for this clonotype. The rearrangement uses TRBV6-2 or TRBV6-3 and TRBJ1-5, with D perhaps matching TRBD1 (6 bases). In germline, CDR1 is MNHEY, CDR2 SVGEGT. The CDR3 is 14 amino acids. The V and J ends lost 7 bases and 1 base respectively, with 11 bases between them. The CDR3 DNA is TGTGCCAGCATTGGGGGCGGGAGCAATCAGCCCCAGCATTTT. It translates to CASIGGGSNQPQHF.

The sample holds many counts of this clonotype. This chain connects TRBV7-2 to TRBJ2-7; D gene uncertain. CDR1 and CDR2 (germline): SGHTA, FQGNSA. Trimming removed 1 base from V and 3 bases from J, with 10 bases in between. CDR3 length equals 14 residues. DNA for the CDR3: TGTGCCAGCAGCTTAGTGAAACAGAGCTACGAGCAGTACTTC. Amino acids: CASSLVKQSYEQYF.

This clonotype came up a few times. The chain links TRBV14 to TRBJ1-1; D unresolved. Germline values: CDR1 SGHDN, CDR2 FVKESK. CDR3 length equals 15 residues. The V end was cut by 0 bases, the J end by 2 bases, with 10 bases between. This CDR3 is CASSQETAGNTEAFF. The CDR3 nucleotides read TGTGCCAGCAGCCAAGAGACTGCGGGAAACACTGAAGCTTTCTTT.

The chain combines TRBV27 with TRBJ1-2, with 12 bases lining up with TRBD1. V shed 5 bases, J shed 5 bases, and the junction held 9 bases outside the gene matches. CDR1 is MNHEY and CDR2 is SMNVEV in the germline V gene (reference sequence). This CDR3 has 16 residues. The CDR3 DNA is TGTGCCAGCAGTCCATGGGGACAGGGGGCTCGGTATGGCTACACCTTC. Protein product: CASSPWGQGARYGYTF.